The sequence of this TCR beta chain was determined in a study of blood T cells in healthy people across ages. Study-wide findings and caveats: Both naive CD4+ cell counts and diversity were greater in long-lived donors than in aged donors.

V was pared by 2 bases and J by 2 bases, with 5 bases of the junction left unmatched. This CDR3 comprises 16 residues. The germline V gene has CDR1 SNHLY and CDR2 FYNNEI. The authors isolated at least 6 million PBMCs per sample. A second about 6 to 12 cycle PCR used barcoded and J-beta primers. Every sample returned 2.5 million or more CDR3-containing paired-end reads. Using its own MiXCR run on the 5' RACE reads, TCRdb lists one record per CDR3 protein. The table shows around 1,500,000 distinct CDR3 sequences, with 28% occurring only once. Comments on this clonotype: Its target is unknown.

The sample was blood. The sequence came from a woman aged 25-40 years in good health. The chain uses TRBV2 and TRBJ2-2; 7 bases align to TRBD2. CDR3 in amino acids: CASSELAELNTGELFF. The DNA of the CDR3 is TGTGCCAGCAGTGAACTAGCGGAATTAAACACCGGGGAGCTGTTTTTT. The entire variable domain, with the rest obtained from reference TRBV2 and TRBJ2-2, is as follows: EPEVTQTPSHQVTQMGQEVILRCVPISNHLYFYWYRQILGQKVEFLVSFYNNEISEKSEIFDDQFSVERPDGSNFTLKIRSTKLEDSAMYFCASSELAELNTGELFFGEGSRLTVL.